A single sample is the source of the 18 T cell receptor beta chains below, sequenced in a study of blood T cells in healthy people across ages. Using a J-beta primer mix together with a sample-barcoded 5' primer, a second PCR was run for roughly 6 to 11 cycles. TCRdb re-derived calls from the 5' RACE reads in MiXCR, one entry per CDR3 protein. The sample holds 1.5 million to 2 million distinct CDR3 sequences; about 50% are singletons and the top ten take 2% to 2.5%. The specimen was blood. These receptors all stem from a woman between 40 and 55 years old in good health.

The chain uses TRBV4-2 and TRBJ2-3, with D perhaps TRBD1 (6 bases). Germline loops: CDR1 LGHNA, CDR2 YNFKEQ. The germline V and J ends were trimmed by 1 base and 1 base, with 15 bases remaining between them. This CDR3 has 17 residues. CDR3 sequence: CASSQGHAGVGTDTQYF. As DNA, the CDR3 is TGTGCCAGCAGCCAAGGGCACGCAGGGGTAGGCACAGATACGCAGTATTTT.

CDR3 region: CSASGGYGDIQYF. CDR3 nucleotides: TGCAGTGCTAGCGGGGGCTACGGGGACATTCAGTACTTC. The chain uses TRBV20-1 and TRBJ2-4, with D perhaps being TRBD1 or TRBD2 (6 bases each). The CDR3 covers 13 residues. The germline V gene has CDR1 DFQATT and CDR2 SNEGSKA (reference sequence). V was trimmed by 3 bases and J by 8 bases, leaving 14 bases between them.

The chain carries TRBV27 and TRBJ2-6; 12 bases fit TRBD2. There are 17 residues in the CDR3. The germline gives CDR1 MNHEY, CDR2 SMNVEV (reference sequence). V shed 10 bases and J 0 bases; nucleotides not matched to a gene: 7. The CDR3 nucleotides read TGTGCCACCTATGGACTAGCGGGAACCTCTGGGGCCAACGTCCTGACTTTC. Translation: CATYGLAGTSGANVLTF.

The CDR3 loop reads CASSLAWREYEQYF. CDR3 in DNA: TGCGCCAGCAGCTTGGCCTGGAGGGAGTACGAGCAGTACTTC. The chain joins TRBV5-1 to TRBJ2-7, with D tentatively TRBD2 (6 bases). CDR1 and CDR2 from the germline V gene are SGHRS and YFSETQ. V was cut by 0 bases and J by 4 bases, with 11 bases left in between. The CDR3 spans 14 residues.

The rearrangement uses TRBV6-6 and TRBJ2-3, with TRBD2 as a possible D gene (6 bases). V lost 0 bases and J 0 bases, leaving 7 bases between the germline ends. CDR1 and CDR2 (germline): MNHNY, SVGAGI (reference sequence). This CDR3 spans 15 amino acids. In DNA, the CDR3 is TGTGCCAGCAGTTACTCAGCGGGTAGCACAGATACGCAGTATTTT. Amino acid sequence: CASSYSAGSTDTQYF.

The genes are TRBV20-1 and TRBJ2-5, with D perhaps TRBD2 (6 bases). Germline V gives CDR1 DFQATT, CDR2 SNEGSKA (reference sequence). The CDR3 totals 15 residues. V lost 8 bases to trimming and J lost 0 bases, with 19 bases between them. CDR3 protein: CSLIRAGRYQETQYF. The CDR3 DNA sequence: TGCAGTTTAATTCGGGCAGGGAGGTACCAAGAGACCCAGTACTTC.

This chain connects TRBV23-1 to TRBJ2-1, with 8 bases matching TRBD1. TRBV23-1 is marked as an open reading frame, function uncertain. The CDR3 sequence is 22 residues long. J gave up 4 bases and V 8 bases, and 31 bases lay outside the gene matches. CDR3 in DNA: TGCGCCAGCTGCCGGACAGGGCGGACCTCGTCGAGACCCCAACATAGATACAATGAGCAGTTCTTC. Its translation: CASCRTGRTSSRPQHRYNEQFF.

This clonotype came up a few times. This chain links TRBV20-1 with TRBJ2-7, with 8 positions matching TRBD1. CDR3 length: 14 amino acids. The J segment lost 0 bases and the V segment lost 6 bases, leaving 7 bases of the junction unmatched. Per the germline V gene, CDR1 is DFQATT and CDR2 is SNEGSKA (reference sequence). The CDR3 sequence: CSAPGGGGSYEQYF. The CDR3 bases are TGCAGTGCCCCAGGGGGCGGTGGCTCCTACGAGCAGTACTTC.

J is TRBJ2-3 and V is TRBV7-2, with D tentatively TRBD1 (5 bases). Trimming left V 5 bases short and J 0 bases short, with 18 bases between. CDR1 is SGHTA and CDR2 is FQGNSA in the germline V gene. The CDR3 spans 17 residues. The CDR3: CASSLLARADSTDTQYF. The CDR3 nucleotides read TGTGCCAGCAGCCTATTGGCCAGGGCGGATAGCACAGATACGCAGTATTTT. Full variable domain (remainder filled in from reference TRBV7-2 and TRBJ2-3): GAGVSQSPSNKVTEKGKDVELRCDPISGHTALYWYRQSLGQGLEFLIYFQGNSAPDKSGLPSDRFSAERTGGSVSTLTIQRTQQEDSAVYLCASSLLARADSTDTQYFGPGTRLTVL.

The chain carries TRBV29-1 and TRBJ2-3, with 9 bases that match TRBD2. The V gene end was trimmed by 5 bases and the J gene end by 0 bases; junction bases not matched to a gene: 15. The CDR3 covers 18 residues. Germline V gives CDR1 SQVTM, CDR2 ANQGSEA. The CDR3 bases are TGCAGCGTTCTAGTACGCGGGGGGGGGATCCCTAGCACAGATACGCAGTATTTT. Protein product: CSVLVRGGGIPSTDTQYF.

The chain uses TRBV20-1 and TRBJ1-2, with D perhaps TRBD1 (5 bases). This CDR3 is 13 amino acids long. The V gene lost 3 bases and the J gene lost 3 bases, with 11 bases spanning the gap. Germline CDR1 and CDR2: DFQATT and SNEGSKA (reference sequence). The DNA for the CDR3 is TGCAGTGCTAGTGGGGACGGCGACTATGGCTACACCTTC. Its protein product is CSASGDGDYGYTF.

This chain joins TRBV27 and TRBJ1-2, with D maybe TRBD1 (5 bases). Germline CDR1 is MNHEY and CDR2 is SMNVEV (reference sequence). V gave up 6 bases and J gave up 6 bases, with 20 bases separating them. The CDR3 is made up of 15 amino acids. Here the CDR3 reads CASSPHDGAYDGYTF. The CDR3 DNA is TGTGCCAGCAGCCCTCACGACGGGGCCTATGATGGCTACACCTTC.

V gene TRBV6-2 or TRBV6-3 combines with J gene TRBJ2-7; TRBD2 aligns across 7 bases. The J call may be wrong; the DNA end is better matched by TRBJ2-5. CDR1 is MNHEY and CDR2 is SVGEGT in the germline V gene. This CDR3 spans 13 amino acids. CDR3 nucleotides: TGTGCCAGCAGTGACGGGGGACTACAGACCCAGTACTTC. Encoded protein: CASSDGGLQTQYF.

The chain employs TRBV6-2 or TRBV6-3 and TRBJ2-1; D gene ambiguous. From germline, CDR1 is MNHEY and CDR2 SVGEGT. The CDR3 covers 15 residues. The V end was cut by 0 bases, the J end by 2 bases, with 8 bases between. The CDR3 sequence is CASSYSSQAYNEQFF. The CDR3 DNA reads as TGTGCCAGCAGTTACTCGTCCCAGGCCTACAATGAGCAGTTCTTC.

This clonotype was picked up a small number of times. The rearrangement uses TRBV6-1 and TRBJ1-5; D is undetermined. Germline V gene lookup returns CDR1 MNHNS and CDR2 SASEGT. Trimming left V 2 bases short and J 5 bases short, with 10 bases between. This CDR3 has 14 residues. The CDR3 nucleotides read TGTGCCAGCAGTGAAAGGGTAGGTCATCAGCCCCAGCATTTT. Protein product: CASSERVGHQPQHF.

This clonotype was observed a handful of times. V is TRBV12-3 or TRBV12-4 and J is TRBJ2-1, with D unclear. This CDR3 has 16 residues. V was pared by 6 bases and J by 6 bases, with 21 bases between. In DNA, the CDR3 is TGTGCCAGCAGCGCCCGGCGGTCGGCAGTAGGCAATGAGCAGTTCTTC. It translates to CASSARRSAVGNEQFF.

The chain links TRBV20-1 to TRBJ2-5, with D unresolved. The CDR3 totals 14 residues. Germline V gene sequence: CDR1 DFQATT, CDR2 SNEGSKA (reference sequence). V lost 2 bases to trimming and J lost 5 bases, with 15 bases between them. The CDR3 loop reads CSARYRVFGETQYF. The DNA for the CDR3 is TGCAGTGCTAGATATCGGGTTTTCGGGGAGACCCAGTACTTC.

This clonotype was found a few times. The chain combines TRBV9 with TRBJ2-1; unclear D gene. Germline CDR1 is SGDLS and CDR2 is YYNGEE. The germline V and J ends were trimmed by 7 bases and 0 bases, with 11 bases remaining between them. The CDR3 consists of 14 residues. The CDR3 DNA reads TGTGCCAGCCGCCTTGGTGACTCCTACAATGAGCAGTTCTTC. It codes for CASRLGDSYNEQFF.